Sequencing of this T cell receptor (beta chain) was carried out in a study of T cell responses to AZD1222 COVID-19 vaccine. This clone was observed a few times. Assay: immunoSEQ multiplex PCR; the TCRdb copy retains only in-frame clones and omits some. Of under 75,000 clones in the sample, around 84% were seen once. Trimming took off 0 bases at V and 0 bases at J, with 6 bases between the two ends. The germline V gene encodes CDR1 MNHEY and CDR2 SVGAGI. This CDR3 region has 16 residues. Here the sequenced sample was peripheral blood, taken on day 0 of AZD1222 vaccination. The chain employs TRBV6-5 and TRBJ1-6; D ambiguous. This TCR was recovered from an adult in good health. The CDR3 region is CASSYSADSYNSPLHF. The DNA of the CDR3 is TGTGCCAGCAGTTACTCGGCAGACTCCTATAATTCACCCCTCCACTTT.